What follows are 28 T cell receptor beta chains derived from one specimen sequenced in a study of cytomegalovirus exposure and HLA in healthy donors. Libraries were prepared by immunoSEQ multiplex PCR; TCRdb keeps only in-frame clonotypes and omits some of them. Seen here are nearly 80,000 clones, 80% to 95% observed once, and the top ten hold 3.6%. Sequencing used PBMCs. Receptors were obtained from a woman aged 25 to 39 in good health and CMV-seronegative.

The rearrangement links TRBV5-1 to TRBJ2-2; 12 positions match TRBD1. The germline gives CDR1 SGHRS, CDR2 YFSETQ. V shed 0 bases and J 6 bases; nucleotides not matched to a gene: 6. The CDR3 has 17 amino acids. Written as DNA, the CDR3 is TGCGCCAGCAGCTTGGAGGGGACAGGGGGCCTTGCCGGGGAGCTGTTTTTT. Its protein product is CASSLEGTGGLAGELFF.

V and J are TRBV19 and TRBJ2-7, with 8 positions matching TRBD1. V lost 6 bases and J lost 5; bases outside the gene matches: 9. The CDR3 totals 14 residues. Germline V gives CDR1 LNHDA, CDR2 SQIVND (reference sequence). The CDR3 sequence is CASRGQARFDEQYF. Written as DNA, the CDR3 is TGTGCCAGTAGGGGACAGGCACGGTTCGACGAGCAGTACTTC.

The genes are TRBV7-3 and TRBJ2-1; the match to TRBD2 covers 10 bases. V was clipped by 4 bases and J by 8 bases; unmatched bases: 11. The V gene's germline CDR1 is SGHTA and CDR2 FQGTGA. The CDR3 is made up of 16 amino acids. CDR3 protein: CASSSGVSGRRDEQFF. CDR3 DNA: TGTGCCAGCAGCTCTGGGGTTAGCGGGAGGAGGGATGAGCAGTTCTTC.

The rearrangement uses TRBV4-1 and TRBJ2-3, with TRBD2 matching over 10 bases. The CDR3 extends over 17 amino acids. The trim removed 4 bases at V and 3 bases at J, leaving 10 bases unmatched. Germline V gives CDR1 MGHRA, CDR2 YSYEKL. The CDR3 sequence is CASSLRSGGAQTDTQYF. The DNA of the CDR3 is TGCGCCAGCAGCCTTCGGAGCGGGGGGGCTCAAACAGATACGCAGTATTTT.

The CDR3, as DNA: TGTGCCTGGAGTGTAAGGGGGACAGGGGGTCTCTATGAGCAGTTCTTC. Translation gives CAWSVRGTGGLYEQFF. The rearrangement joins TRBV30 to TRBJ2-1, with 11 bases identical to TRBD1. Germline V gene sequence: CDR1 GTSNPN, CDR2 SVGIG (reference sequence). The CDR3 totals 16 residues. J lost 8 bases, V lost 0 bases, and 9 bases had no gene match.

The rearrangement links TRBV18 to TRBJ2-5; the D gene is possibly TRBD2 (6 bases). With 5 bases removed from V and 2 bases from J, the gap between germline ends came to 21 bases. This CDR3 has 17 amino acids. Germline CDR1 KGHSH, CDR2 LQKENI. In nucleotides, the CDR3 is TGTGCCAGCTCATCGACATTTGGAGCGGGCCTTCAAGAGACCCAGTACTTC. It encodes CASSSTFGAGLQETQYF.

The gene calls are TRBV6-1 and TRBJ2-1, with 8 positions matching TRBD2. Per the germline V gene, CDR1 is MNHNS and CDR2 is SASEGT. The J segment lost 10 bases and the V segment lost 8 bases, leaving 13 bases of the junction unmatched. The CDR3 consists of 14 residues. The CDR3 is CASPPGGRPSEQFF. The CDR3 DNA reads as TGTGCCAGCCCCCCGGGCGGGAGGCCATCCGAGCAGTTCTTC.

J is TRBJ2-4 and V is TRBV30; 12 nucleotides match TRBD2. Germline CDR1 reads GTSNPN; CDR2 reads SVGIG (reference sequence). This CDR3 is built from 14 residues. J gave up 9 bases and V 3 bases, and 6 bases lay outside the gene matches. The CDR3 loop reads CAWSTSGGLGIQYF. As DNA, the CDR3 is TGTGCCTGGAGCACTAGCGGGGGGCTAGGCATTCAGTACTTC.

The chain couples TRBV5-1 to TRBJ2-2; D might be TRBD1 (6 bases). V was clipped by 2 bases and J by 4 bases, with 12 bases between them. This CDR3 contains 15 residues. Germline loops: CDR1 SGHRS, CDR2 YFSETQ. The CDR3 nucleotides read TGCGCCAGCAGCTTTAGTACAGGGAGCACCGGGGAGCTGTTTTTT. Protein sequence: CASSFSTGSTGELFF. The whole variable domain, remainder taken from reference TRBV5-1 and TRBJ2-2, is KAGVTQTPRYLIKTRGQQVTLSCSPISGHRSVSWYQQTPGQGLQFLFEYFSETQRNKGNFPGRFSGRQFSNSRSEMNVSTLELGDSALYLCASSFSTGSTGELFFGEGSRLTVL.

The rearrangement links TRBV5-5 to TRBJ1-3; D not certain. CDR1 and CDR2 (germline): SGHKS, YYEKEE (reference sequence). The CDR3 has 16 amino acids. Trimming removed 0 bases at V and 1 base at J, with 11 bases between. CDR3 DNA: TGTGCCAGCAGCTTGGTTCTGGGCACGTCTGGAAACACCATATATTTT. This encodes CASSLVLGTSGNTIYF.

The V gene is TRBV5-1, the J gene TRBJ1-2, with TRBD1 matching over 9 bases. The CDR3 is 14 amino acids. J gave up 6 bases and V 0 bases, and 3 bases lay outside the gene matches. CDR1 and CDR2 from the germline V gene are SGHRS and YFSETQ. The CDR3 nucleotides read TGCGCCAGCAGCTTGGGTGGGACAGGGAATGGCTACACCTTC. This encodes CASSLGGTGNGYTF.

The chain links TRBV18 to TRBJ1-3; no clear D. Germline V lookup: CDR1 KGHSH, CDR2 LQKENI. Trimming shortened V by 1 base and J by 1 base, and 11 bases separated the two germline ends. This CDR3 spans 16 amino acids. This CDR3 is CASSPQSGASGNTIYF. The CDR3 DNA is TGTGCCAGCTCACCACAATCGGGAGCTTCTGGAAACACCATATATTTT.

The CDR3 nucleotides read TGTGCCAGCAGTCCTAGGACTAGCGGGGGGAGAGAGACCCAGTACTTC. Protein sequence: CASSPRTSGGRETQYF. J is TRBJ2-5 and V is TRBV7-2; 14 nucleotides match TRBD2. Germline CDR1 and CDR2: SGHTA and FQGNSA. The CDR3 sequence is 16 residues long. V lost 6 bases to trimming and J lost 4 bases; unmatched junction nucleotides: 7.

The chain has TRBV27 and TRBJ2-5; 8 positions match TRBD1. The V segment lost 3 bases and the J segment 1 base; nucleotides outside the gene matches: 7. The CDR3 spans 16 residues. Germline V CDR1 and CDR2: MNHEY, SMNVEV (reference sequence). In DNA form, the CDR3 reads TGTGCCAGCAGTTTTGGGACAGGTGTATCCCAAGAGACCCAGTACTTC. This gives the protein CASSFGTGVSQETQYF.

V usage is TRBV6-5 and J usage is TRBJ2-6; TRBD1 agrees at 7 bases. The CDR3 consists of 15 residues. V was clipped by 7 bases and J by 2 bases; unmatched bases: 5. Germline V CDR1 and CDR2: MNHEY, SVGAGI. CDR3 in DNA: TGTGCCAGCACTGCAGGGGGAACTGGGGCCAACGTCCTGACTTTC. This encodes CASTAGGTGANVLTF.

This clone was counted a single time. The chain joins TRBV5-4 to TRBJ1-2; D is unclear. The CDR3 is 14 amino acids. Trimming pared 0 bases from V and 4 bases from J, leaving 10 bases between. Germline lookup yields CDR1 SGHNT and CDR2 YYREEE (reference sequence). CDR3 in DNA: TGTGCCAGCAGCTTGGACGTGGGCCCCTATGGCTACACCTTC. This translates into CASSLDVGPYGYTF. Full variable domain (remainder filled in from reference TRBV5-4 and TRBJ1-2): ETGVTQSPTHLIKTRGQQVTLRCSSQSGHNTVSWYQQALGQGPQFIFQYYREEENGRGNFPPRFSGLQFPNYSSELNVNALELDDSALYLCASSLDVGPYGYTFGSGTRLTVV.

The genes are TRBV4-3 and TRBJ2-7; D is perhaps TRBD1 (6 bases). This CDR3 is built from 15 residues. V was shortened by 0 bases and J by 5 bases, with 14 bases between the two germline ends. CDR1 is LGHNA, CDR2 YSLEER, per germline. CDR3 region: CASSQDRGGVNEQYF. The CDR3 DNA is TGCGCCAGCAGCCAAGACAGGGGCGGAGTGAACGAGCAGTACTTC.

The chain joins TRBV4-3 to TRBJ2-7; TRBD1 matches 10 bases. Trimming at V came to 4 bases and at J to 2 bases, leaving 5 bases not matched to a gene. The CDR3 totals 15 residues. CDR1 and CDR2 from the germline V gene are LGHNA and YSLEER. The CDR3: CASSPGQGGPYEQYF. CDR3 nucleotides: TGCGCCAGCAGCCCCGGACAGGGGGGACCCTACGAGCAGTACTTC.

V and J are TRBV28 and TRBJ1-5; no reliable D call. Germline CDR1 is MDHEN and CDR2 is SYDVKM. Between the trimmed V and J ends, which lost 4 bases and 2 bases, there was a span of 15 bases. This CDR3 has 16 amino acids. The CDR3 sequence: CASSSRPKAGNQPQHF. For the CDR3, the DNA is TGTGCCAGCAGTTCCCGCCCAAAAGCGGGCAATCAGCCCCAGCATTTT. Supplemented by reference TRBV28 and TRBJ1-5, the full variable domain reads DVKVTQSSRYLVKRTGEKVFLECVQDMDHENMFWYRQDPGLGLRLIYFSYDVKMKEKGDIPEGYSVSREKKERFSLILESASTNQTSMYLCASSSRPKAGNQPQHFGDGTRLSIL.

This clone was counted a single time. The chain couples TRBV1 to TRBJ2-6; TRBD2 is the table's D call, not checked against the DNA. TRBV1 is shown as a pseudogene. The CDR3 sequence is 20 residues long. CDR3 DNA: TGCACCAGCAGCCAGCGACTAGCGGGAGGGAAATACTCTGGGGCCAACGTCCTGACTTTC. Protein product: CTSSQRLAGGKYSGANVLTF.

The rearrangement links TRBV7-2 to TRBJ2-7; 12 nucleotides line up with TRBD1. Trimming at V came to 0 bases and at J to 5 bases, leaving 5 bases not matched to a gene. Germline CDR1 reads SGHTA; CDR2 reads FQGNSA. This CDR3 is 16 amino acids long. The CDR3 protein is CASSLARDRGRHEQYF. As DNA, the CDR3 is TGTGCCAGCAGCTTAGCTCGGGACAGGGGGCGGCACGAGCAGTACTTC.

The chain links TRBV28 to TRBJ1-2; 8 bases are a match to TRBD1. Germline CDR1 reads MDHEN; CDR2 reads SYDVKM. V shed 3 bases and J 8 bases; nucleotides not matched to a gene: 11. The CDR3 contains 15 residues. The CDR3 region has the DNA TGTGCCAGCAGTTTGGGGGGTACAGGGGGACAAGGCTACACCTTC. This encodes CASSLGGTGGQGYTF.

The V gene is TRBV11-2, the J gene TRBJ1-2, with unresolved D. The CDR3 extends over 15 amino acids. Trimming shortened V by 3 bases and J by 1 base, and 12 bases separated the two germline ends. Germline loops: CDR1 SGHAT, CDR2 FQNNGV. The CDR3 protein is CASSLTDGHNYGYTF. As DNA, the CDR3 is TGTGCCAGCAGCTTGACGGATGGGCATAACTATGGCTACACCTTC. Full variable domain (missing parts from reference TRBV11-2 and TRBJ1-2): EAGVAQSPRYKIIEKRQSVAFWCNPISGHATLYWYQQILGQGPKLLIQFQNNGVVDDSQLPKDRFSAERLKGVDSTLKIQPAKLEDSAVYLCASSLTDGHNYGYTFGSGTRLTVV.

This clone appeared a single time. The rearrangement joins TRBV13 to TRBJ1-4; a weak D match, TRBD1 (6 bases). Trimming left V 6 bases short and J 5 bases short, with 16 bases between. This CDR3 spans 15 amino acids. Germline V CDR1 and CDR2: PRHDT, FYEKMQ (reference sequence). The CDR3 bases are TGTGCCAGCAGGTGGCTGGGGGCAAAGAATGAAAAACTGTTTTTT. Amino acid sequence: CASRWLGAKNEKLFF.

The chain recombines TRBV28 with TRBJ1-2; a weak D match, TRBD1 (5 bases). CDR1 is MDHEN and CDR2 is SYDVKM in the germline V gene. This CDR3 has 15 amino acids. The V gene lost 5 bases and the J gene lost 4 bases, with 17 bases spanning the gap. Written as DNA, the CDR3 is TGTGCCAGCAGTCCCGGGGGAGAGGGCTTCTATGGCTACACCTTC. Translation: CASSPGGEGFYGYTF.

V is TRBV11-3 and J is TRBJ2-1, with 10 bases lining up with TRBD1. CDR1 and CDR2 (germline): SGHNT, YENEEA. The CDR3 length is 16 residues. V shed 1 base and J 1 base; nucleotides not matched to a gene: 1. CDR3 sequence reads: CASSLGTGGSYNEQFF. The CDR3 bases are TGTGCCAGCAGCTTAGGGACAGGGGGGTCCTACAATGAGCAGTTCTTC.

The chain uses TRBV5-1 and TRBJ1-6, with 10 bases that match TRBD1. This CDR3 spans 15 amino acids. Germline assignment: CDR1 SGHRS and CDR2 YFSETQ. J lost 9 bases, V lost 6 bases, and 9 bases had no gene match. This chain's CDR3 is CASKPGTGVFSPLHF. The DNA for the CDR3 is TGCGCCAGCAAACCCGGGACAGGGGTTTTTTCACCCCTCCACTTT.

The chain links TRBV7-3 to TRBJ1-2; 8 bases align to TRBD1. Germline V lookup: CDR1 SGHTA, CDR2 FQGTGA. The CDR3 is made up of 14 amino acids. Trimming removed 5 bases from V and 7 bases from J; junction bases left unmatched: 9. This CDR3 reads CASSRGGQGGGYTF. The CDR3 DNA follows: TGTGCCAGCAGCAGGGGAGGACAGGGCGGTGGCTACACCTTC. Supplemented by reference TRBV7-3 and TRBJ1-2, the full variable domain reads GAGVSQTPSNKVTEKGKYVELRCDPISGHTALYWYRQSLGQGPEFLIYFQGTGAADDSGLPNDRFFAVRPEGSVSTLKIQRTERGDSAVYLCASSRGGQGGGYTFGSGTRLTVV.